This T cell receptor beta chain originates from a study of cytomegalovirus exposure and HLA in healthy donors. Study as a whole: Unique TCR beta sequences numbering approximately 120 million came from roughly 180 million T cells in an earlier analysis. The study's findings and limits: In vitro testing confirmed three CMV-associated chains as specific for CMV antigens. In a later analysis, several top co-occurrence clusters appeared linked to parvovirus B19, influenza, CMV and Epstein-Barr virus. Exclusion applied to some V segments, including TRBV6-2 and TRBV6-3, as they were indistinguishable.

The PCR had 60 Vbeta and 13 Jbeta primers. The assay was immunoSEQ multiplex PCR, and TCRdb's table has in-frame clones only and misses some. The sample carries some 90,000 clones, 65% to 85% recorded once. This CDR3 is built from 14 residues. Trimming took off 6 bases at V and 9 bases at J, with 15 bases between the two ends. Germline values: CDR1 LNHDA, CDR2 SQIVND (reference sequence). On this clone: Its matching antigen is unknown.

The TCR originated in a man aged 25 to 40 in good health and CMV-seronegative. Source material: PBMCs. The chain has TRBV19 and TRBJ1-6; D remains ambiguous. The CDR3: CASRLQGEGSPLHF. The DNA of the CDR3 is TGTGCCAGTAGGCTACAAGGAGAGGGTTCACCCCTCCACTTT.